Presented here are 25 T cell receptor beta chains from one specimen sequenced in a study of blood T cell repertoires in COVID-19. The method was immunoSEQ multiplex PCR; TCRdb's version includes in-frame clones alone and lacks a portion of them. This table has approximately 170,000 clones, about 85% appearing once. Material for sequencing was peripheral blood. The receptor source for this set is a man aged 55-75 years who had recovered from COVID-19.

The CDR3 nucleotides read TGCGCCAGCAGCCCGGACGGGGATCAGCCCCAGCATTTT. Amino acids: CASSPDGDQPQHF. The V gene is TRBV5-1, the J gene TRBJ1-5; D not certain. This CDR3 is 13 amino acids long. Germline-derived CDR1 and CDR2 are SGHRS and YFSETQ. With 4 bases removed from V and 5 bases from J, the gap between germline ends came to 10 bases.

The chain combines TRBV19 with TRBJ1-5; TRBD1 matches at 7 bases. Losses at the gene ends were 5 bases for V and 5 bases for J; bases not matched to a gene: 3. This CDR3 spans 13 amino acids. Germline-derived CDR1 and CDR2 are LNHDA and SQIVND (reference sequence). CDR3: CASSGTADQPQHF. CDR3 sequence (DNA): TGTGCCAGTAGTGGGACAGCCGATCAGCCCCAGCATTTT.

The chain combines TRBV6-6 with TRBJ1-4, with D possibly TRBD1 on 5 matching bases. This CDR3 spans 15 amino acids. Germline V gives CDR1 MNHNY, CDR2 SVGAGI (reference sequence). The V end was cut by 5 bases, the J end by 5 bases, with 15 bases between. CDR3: CASSDPQGQNEKLFF. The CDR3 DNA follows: TGTGCCAGCAGTGACCCTCAGGGTCAAAATGAAAAACTGTTTTTT.

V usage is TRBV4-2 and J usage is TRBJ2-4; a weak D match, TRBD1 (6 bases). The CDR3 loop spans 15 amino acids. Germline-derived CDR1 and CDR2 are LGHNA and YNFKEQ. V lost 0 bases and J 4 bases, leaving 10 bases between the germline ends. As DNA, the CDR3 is TGTGCCAGCAGCCAAGATATCACAGGGAAAAACATTCAGTACTTC. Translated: CASSQDITGKNIQYF.

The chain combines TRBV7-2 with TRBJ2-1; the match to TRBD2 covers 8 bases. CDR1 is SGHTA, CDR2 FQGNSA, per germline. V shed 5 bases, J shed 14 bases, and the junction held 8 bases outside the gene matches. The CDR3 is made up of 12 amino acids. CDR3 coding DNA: TGTGCCAGCAGCCCTTCTAGCGGGCGCGAGTTCTTC. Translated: CASSPSSGREFF.

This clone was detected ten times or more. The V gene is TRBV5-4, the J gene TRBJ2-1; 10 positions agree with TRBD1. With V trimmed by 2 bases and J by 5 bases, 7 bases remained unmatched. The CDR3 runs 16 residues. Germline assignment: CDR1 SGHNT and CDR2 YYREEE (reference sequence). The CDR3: CASSFSGTGVNNEQFF. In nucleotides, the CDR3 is TGTGCCAGCAGCTTCTCCGGGACAGGGGTGAACAATGAGCAGTTCTTC.

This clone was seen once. The DNA of the CDR3 is TGTGCTGTGGGGCCCCAGGGGGAGACCCAGTACTTC. Amino acid sequence: CAVGPQGETQYF. This chain connects TRBV5-4 to TRBJ2-5; a possible D gene is TRBD1 (6 bases). Germline CDR1 is SGHNT and CDR2 is YYREEE (reference sequence). This CDR3 region has 12 residues.

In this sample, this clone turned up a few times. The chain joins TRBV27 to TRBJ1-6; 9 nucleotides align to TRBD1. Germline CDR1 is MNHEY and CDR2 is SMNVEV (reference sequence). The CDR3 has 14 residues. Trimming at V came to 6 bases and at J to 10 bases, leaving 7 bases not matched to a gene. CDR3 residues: CASSQGQGRSPLHF. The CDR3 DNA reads TGTGCCAGCAGCCAGGGACAGGGCAGATCACCCCTCCACTTT.

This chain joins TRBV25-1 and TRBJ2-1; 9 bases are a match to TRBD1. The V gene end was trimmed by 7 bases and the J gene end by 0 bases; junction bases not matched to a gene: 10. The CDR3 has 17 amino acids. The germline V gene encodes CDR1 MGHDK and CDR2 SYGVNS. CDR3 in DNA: TGTGCCAGCAAAGGACAGGGGACATGGAGCTCCTACAATGAGCAGTTCTTC. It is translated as CASKGQGTWSSYNEQFF. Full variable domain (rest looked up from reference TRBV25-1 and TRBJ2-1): EADIYQTPRYLVIGTGKKITLECSQTMGHDKMYWYQQDPGMELHLIHYSYGVNSTEKGDLSSESTVSRIRTEHFPLTLESARPSHTSQYLCASKGQGTWSSYNEQFFGPGTRLTVL.

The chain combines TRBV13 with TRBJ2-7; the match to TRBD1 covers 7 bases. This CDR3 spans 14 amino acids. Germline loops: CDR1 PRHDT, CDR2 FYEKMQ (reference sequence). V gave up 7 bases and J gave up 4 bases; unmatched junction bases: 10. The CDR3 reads CASNGPNRGYEQYF. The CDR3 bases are TGTGCCAGCAACGGCCCAAACAGGGGATACGAGCAGTACTTC.

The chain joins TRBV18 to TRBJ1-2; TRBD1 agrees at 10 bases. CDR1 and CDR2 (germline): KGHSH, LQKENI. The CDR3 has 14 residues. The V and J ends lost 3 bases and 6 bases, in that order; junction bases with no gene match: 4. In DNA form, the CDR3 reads TGTGCCAGCTCACCGCCCGGGACAGGGGATGGCTACACCTTC. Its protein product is CASSPPGTGDGYTF.

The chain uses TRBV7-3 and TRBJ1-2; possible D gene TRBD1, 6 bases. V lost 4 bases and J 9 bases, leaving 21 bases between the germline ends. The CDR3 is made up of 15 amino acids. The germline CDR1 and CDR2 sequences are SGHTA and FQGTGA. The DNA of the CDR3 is TGTGCCAGCAGCTCAGATTCAGGGGACACCGGGAGCTACACCTTC. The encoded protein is CASSSDSGDTGSYTF. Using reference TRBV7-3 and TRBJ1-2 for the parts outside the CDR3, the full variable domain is GAGVSQTPSNKVTEKGKYVELRCDPISGHTALYWYRQSLGQGPEFLIYFQGTGAADDSGLPNDRFFAVRPEGSVSTLKIQRTERGDSAVYLCASSSDSGDTGSYTFGSGTRLTVV.

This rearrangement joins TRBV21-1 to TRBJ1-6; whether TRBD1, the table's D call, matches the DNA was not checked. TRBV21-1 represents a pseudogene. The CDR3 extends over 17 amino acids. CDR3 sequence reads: CASSKPGQGSCNSPLHF. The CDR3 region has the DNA TGTGCCAGCAGCAAACCGGGACAGGGGAGCTGTAATTCACCCCTCCACTTT.

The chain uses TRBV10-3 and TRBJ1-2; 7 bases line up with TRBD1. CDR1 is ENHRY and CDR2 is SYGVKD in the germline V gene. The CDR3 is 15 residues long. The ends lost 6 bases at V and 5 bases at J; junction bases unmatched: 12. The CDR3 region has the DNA TGTGCCATCAGCGCCTTGACCGGGACAGCTTATGGCTACACCTTC. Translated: CAISALTGTAYGYTF.

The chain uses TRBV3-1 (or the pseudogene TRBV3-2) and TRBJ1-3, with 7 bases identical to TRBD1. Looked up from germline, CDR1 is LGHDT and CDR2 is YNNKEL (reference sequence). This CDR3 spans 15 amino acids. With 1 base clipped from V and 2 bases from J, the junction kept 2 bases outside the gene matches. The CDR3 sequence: CASSQGTGAGNTIYF. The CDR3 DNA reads TGTGCCAGCAGCCAAGGAACAGGGGCTGGAAACACCATATATTTT.

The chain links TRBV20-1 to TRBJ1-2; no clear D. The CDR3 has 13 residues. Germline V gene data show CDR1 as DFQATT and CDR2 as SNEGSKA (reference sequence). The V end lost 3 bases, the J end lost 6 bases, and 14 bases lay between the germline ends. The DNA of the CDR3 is TGCAGTGCTAGTGGACTTGAGGCCCATGGCTACACCTTC. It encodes CSASGLEAHGYTF.

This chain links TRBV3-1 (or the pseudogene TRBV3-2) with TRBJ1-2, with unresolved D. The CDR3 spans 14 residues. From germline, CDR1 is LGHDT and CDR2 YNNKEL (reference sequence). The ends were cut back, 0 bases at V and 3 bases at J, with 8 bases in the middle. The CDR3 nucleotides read TGTGCCAGCAGCCAAGACCGAAACTACTATGGCTACACCTTC. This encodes CASSQDRNYYGYTF.

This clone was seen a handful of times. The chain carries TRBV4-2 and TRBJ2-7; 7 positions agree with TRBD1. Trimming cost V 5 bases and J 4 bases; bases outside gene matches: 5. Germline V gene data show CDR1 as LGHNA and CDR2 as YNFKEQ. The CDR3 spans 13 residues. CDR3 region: CASSFDRAYEQYF. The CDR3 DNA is TGTGCCAGCAGCTTCGACAGGGCGTACGAGCAGTACTTC.

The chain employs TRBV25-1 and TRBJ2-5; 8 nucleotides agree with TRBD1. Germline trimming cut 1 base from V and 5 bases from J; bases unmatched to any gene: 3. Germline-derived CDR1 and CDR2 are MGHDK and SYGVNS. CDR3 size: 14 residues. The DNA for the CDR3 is TGTGCCAGCAGTGAATGGACAGGGAGGGAGACCCAGTACTTC. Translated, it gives CASSEWTGRETQYF.

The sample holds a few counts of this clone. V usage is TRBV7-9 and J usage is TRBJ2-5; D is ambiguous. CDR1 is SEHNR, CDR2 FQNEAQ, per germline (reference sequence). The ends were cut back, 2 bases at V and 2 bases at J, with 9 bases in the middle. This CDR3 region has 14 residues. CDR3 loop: CASSLFGGQETQYF. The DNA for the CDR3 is TGTGCCAGCAGCTTATTTGGCGGACAAGAGACCCAGTACTTC.

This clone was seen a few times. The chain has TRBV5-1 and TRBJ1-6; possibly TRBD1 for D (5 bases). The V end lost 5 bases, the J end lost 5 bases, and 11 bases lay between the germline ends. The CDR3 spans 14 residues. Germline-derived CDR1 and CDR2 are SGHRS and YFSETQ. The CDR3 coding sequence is TGCGCCAGCAGAAGAGGGGAGGATAATTCACCCCTCCACTTT. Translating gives CASRRGEDNSPLHF.

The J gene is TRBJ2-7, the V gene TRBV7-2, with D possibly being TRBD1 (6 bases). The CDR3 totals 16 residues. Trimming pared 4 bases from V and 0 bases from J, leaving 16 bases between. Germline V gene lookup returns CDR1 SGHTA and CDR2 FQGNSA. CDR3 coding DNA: TGTGCCAGCAGCTATACCGGGACACCAAGCTCCTACGAGCAGTACTTC. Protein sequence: CASSYTGTPSSYEQYF.

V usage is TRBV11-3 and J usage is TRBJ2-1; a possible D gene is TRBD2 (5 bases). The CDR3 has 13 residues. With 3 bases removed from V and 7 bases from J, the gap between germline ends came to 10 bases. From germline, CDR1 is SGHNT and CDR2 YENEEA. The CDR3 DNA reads TGTGCCAGCAGCTTGGACTGGAAAAATGAGCAGTTCTTC. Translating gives CASSLDWKNEQFF.

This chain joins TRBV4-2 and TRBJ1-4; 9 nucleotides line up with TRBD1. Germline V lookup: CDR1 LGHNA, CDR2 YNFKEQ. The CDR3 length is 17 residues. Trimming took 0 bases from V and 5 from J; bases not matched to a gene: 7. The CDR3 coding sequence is TGTGCCAGCAGCCAAGAAGTAGCGGGACAGGGCAATGAAAAACTGTTTTTT. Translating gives CASSQEVAGQGNEKLFF.

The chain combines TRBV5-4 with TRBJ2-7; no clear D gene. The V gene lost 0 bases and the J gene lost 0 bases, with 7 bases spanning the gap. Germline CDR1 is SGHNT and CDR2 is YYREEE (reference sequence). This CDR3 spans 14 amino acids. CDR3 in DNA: TGTGCCAGCAGCTTGGGTAGCAGCTCCTACGAGCAGTACTTC. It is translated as CASSLGSSSYEQYF.